These 30 T cell receptor beta chains share one sample of origin, sequenced in a study of beta chain features in type 1 diabetes. Their specific antigens are unknown. Sequencing targeted expressed TCRB transcripts, as all isolated RNA had been reverse transcribed. TCRdb keeps only in-frame clones here, not all; method: immunoSEQ multiplex PCR. There are about 400,000 clones in the sample; 10% to 15% occur only once, and around 0.0099% lies in the top ten. General study points: Within each of all four CD4+ subsets, Type 1 diabetes patients had TCRB CDR3s that were moderately but significantly shorter.

Sequenced material: naive CD4+ T cells from blood. These receptors all stem from a woman aged 18-30 years with type 1 diabetes.

This clone was counted between two and nine times. J is TRBJ2-5 and V is TRBV30; D unresolved. This CDR3 comprises 13 residues. Between the trimmed V and J ends, which lost 0 bases and 4 bases, there was a span of 9 bases. Germline CDR1 is GTSNPN and CDR2 is SVGIG (reference sequence). The CDR3 loop is CAWSVGEVETQYF. Written as DNA, the CDR3 is TGTGCCTGGAGTGTAGGAGAGGTAGAGACCCAGTACTTC.

Points on this clone: Different DNA sequences within this sample yield the same CDR3. The V gene is TRBV14, the J gene TRBJ2-7; TRBD1 matches at 8 bases. Germline-derived CDR1 and CDR2 are SGHDN and FVKESK. V lost 0 bases, J lost 4 bases, and 5 bases stayed unmatched. The CDR3 loop spans 15 amino acids. CDR3 bases: TGTGCCAGCAGCCAAGAAGGACAGGGAAGATACGAGCAGTACTTC. Translated: CASSQEGQGRYEQYF.

The chain has TRBV23-1 and TRBJ2-3; maybe TRBD2 (5 bases). TRBV23-1 is assigned to the ORF class and has an uncertain function. V was trimmed by 8 bases and J by 5 bases, leaving 11 bases between them. This CDR3 is built from 12 residues. This chain's CDR3 is CASWRRLDTQYF. Written as DNA, the CDR3 is TGCGCCAGCTGGAGGCGGTTAGATACGCAGTATTTT.

V gene TRBV5-1 combines with J gene TRBJ2-1, with a tentative D call TRBD2 (6 bases). The CDR3 has 15 amino acids. Trimming removed 0 bases at V and 3 bases at J, with 10 bases between. Germline V gene lookup returns CDR1 SGHRS and CDR2 YFSETQ. This chain's CDR3 is CASSLAGGNYNEQFF. CDR3 sequence (DNA): TGCGCCAGCAGCTTGGCCGGAGGGAACTACAATGAGCAGTTCTTC. Complete variable domain (other parts from reference TRBV5-1 and TRBJ2-1): KAGVTQTPRYLIKTRGQQVTLSCSPISGHRSVSWYQQTPGQGLQFLFEYFSETQRNKGNFPGRFSGRQFSNSRSEMNVSTLELGDSALYLCASSLAGGNYNEQFFGPGTRLTVL.

This clone was picked up a small number of times. The chain combines TRBV6-5 with TRBJ1-5; 8 nucleotides match TRBD1. With V trimmed by 6 bases and J by 13 bases, 14 bases remained unmatched. There are 14 residues in the CDR3. The germline V gene encodes CDR1 MNHEY and CDR2 SVGAGI. In nucleotides, the CDR3 is TGTGCCAGCAGGGACGGATTAGGACAGGGCGCTCAGCATTTT. Translation: CASRDGLGQGAQHF.

The rearrangement uses TRBV19 and TRBJ2-1; weak D call: TRBD1 (6 bases). CDR3 length: 15 residues. With 7 bases removed from V and 8 bases from J, the gap between germline ends came to 21 bases. Germline loops: CDR1 LNHDA, CDR2 SQIVND (reference sequence). The CDR3 here is CASTRRDKGVDEQFF. CDR3 sequence (DNA): TGTGCCAGTACCCGCCGGGACAAAGGTGTCGATGAGCAGTTCTTC.

The table lists this clone with a few counts. The chain uses TRBV19 and TRBJ1-5; 9 nucleotides align to TRBD1. The ends lost 8 bases at V and 4 bases at J; junction bases unmatched: 9. The germline V gene has CDR1 LNHDA and CDR2 SQIVND (reference sequence). There are 15 residues in the CDR3. CDR3 DNA sequence: TGTGCCAGTTGGGGGCTTGGACAGGGGAATCAGCCCCAGCATTTT. Translating it yields CASWGLGQGNQPQHF.

The CDR3 region is CASRETETGELFF. Written as DNA, the CDR3 is TGTGCCAGCAGGGAGACAGAGACCGGGGAGCTGTTTTTT. The V gene is TRBV9, the J gene TRBJ2-2; D is perhaps TRBD1 (5 bases). V lost 5 bases to trimming and J lost 5 bases, with 10 bases between them. The germline gives CDR1 SGDLS, CDR2 YYNGEE. The CDR3 spans 13 residues.

This clone was observed a handful of times. The chain's CDR3 is CASSSYRDRGPSYTF. Here the CDR3 DNA reads TGTGCCAGCAGCTCTTACCGGGACAGGGGCCCGAGCTACACCTTC. The V gene is TRBV13, the J gene TRBJ1-2; 10 bases match TRBD1. Trimming took 4 bases from V and 9 from J; bases not matched to a gene: 11. The germline V gene encodes CDR1 PRHDT and CDR2 FYEKMQ (reference sequence). CDR3 length: 15 residues.

The rearrangement uses TRBV27 and TRBJ2-1; 8 bases agree with TRBD2. The CDR3 totals 15 residues. In germline, CDR1 is MNHEY, CDR2 SMNVEV (reference sequence). V shed 6 bases and J 7 bases; nucleotides not matched to a gene: 11. As DNA, the CDR3 is TGTGCCAGCAGATTCCACGGGGTAGCGGGGAATGAGCAGTTCTTC. Translated: CASRFHGVAGNEQFF.

J is TRBJ2-1 and V is TRBV7-3; D gene ambiguous. The germline V gene has CDR1 SGHTA and CDR2 FQGTGA. The CDR3 is made up of 14 amino acids. Trimming left V 11 bases short and J 1 base short, with 15 bases between. CDR3 amino acids: CASSRSDSYNEQFF. The CDR3 DNA follows: TGTGCCTCCTCTCGCTCAGATTCCTACAATGAGCAGTTCTTC.

The chain has TRBV6-6 and TRBJ2-7, with D uncertain. This CDR3 comprises 14 residues. Looked up from germline, CDR1 is MNHNY and CDR2 is SVGAGI (reference sequence). Trimming cost V 1 base and J 3 bases, with 10 bases left between them. DNA of the CDR3: TGTGCCAGCAGTTACTTTCAGTCCCGCTACGAGCAGTACTTC. The encoded protein is CASSYFQSRYEQYF.

This clone was counted only a few times. The chain combines TRBV10-3 with TRBJ2-7, with 7 bases aligning to TRBD1. Trimming cost V 10 bases and J 0 bases; bases outside gene matches: 6. The V gene's germline CDR1 is ENHRY and CDR2 SYGVKD. The CDR3 spans 13 residues. The CDR3 nucleotides are TGTGCCACTGGGGACAGTCTCTCCTACGAGCAGTACTTC. Protein sequence: CATGDSLSYEQYF.

The sample holds a few counts of this clone. The rearrangement uses TRBV29-1 and TRBJ1-1; tentative D call: TRBD1 (5 bases). The germline V and J ends were trimmed by 5 bases and 7 bases, with 17 bases remaining between them. In germline, CDR1 is SQVTM, CDR2 ANQGSEA. The CDR3 length is 13 residues. The chain's CDR3 is CSVRNGGSGEAFF. The CDR3 bases are TGCAGCGTTCGGAACGGGGGGTCGGGTGAAGCTTTCTTT.

This clone was counted between two and nine times. The chain combines TRBV12-5 with TRBJ2-3, with 8 bases matching TRBD2. Germline CDR1 reads LGHNT; CDR2 reads FRNRAP. CDR3 length: 15 residues. Trimming took 1 base from V and 1 from J; bases not matched to a gene: 1. The DNA of the CDR3 is TGTGCTAGTGGTTTGGAGGGACTAGGCACAGATACGCAGTATTTT. This encodes CASGLEGLGTDTQYF.

This clone appeared a few times. The V gene is TRBV29-1, the J gene TRBJ1-1, with D tentatively TRBD1 (5 bases). V dropped 2 bases and J dropped 1 base, with 8 bases sitting between them. CDR3 length equals 13 residues. The germline V gene encodes CDR1 SQVTM and CDR2 ANQGSEA. The CDR3 DNA reads TGCAGCGTTGAAAAACAGGCGAACACTGAAGCTTTCTTT. Protein sequence: CSVEKQANTEAFF.

To note about this clone: Other DNA sequences in this specimen translate into the identical CDR3. This chain uses TRBV30 with TRBJ1-3; D unresolved. CDR3 length: 12 amino acids. Germline CDR1 is GTSNPN and CDR2 is SVGIG (reference sequence). V was shortened by 2 bases and J by 4 bases, with 6 bases between the two germline ends. The CDR3 DNA reads as TGTGCCTGGAGTTCGTCCGGAAACACCATATATTTT. Translating it yields CAWSSSGNTIYF.

CDR3 DNA sequence: TGTGCCAGCAGTTTAGGGGACAACCAAGCTTTCTTT. This sequence encodes CASSLGDNQAFF. J is TRBJ1-1 and V is TRBV28; TRBD1 is a possible D gene (6 bases). Germline CDR1 MDHEN, CDR2 SYDVKM. The CDR3 is 12 amino acids. V lost 2 bases and J lost 9, with 10 bases in between.

This rearrangement joins TRBV6-5 to TRBJ2-1; D is possibly TRBD2 (5 bases). With 6 bases removed from V and 6 bases from J, the gap between germline ends came to 9 bases. Germline CDR1 is MNHEY and CDR2 is SVGAGI. This CDR3 comprises 12 residues. The CDR3 here is CASSQDSNEQFF. In DNA, the CDR3 is TGTGCCAGCAGCCAGGACTCCAATGAGCAGTTCTTC.

This clone was seen only a few times. CDR3 protein: CASSAIGLAGNIQYF. Here the CDR3 DNA reads TGCGCCAGCAGCGCGATCGGACTAGCGGGAAACATTCAGTACTTC. This rearrangement joins TRBV5-1 to TRBJ2-4; 11 bases align to TRBD2. The germline V gene has CDR1 SGHRS and CDR2 YFSETQ. The V segment lost 4 bases and the J segment 6 bases; nucleotides outside the gene matches: 6. This CDR3 is 15 amino acids long. Combining the CDR3 with reference TRBV5-1 and TRBJ2-4 gives the whole variable domain KAGVTQTPRYLIKTRGQQVTLSCSPISGHRSVSWYQQTPGQGLQFLFEYFSETQRNKGNFPGRFSGRQFSNSRSEMNVSTLELGDSALYLCASSAIGLAGNIQYFGAGTRLSVL.

This chain joins TRBV20-1 and TRBJ2-7; D not resolved. V was cut by 3 bases and J by 1 base, with 4 bases left in between. This CDR3 region has 11 residues. Germline CDR1 reads DFQATT; CDR2 reads SNEGSKA (reference sequence). In nucleotides, the CDR3 is TGCAGTGCTAGCTCGTCCTACGAGCAGTACTTC. It codes for CSASSSYEQYF.

This clone was observed a handful of times. V and J are TRBV29-1 and TRBJ1-1; the D gene is possibly TRBD1 (6 bases). The CDR3 has 13 amino acids. Germline CDR1 is SQVTM and CDR2 is ANQGSEA. V gave up 2 bases and J gave up 1 base, with 8 bases separating them. CDR3 DNA: TGCAGCGTTGAAAGACAGGAGAACACTGAAGCTTTCTTT. It translates to CSVERQENTEAFF.

The chain employs TRBV4-3 and TRBJ1-1, with D unclear. This CDR3 contains 13 residues. V was pared by 4 bases and J by 5 bases, with 11 bases between. Germline V CDR1 and CDR2: LGHNA, YSLEER. CDR3 in amino acids: CASSRNEATEAFF. The CDR3 region has the DNA TGCGCCAGCAGCCGGAATGAGGCTACTGAAGCTTTCTTT.

This clone has only a few counts. The chain is built from TRBV5-1 and TRBJ2-7; the D gene is possibly TRBD1 (7 bases). The germline gives CDR1 SGHRS, CDR2 YFSETQ. The CDR3 is 15 residues long. The V gene lost 4 bases and the J gene lost 3 bases, with 17 bases spanning the gap. The CDR3 sequence is CASSPQGGQNYEQYF. The CDR3 DNA reads TGCGCCAGCAGCCCTCAGGGGGGACAAAACTACGAGCAGTACTTC.

This clone was observed a few times. The chain couples TRBV7-9 to TRBJ1-5; D may be TRBD1 (6 bases). The length of the CDR3 is 15 residues. The germline CDR1 and CDR2 sequences are SEHNR and FQNEAQ (reference sequence). V dropped 1 base and J dropped 6 bases, with 13 bases sitting between them. The CDR3 sequence is CASSLGQGLGQPQHF. CDR3 coding DNA: TGTGCCAGCAGCTTAGGCCAGGGGTTAGGTCAGCCCCAGCATTTT.

V and J are TRBV6-6 and TRBJ2-1; 11 nucleotides align to TRBD1. Germline V gene data show CDR1 as MNHNY and CDR2 as SVGAGI (reference sequence). V shed 6 bases and J 4 bases; nucleotides not matched to a gene: 8. This CDR3 comprises 16 residues. The CDR3 nucleotides are TGTGCCAGCAGCCCGGGACAGGGGGAAACTTACAATGAGCAGTTCTTC. It is translated as CASSPGQGETYNEQFF.

The J gene is TRBJ1-4, the V gene TRBV7-9; weak D call: TRBD1 (5 bases). CDR1 and CDR2 (germline): SEHNR, FQNEAQ (reference sequence). This CDR3 spans 15 amino acids. The ends were cut back, 5 bases at V and 4 bases at J, with 14 bases in the middle. As DNA, the CDR3 is TGTGCCAGCAGCCCCCCGGGGGGTGGTAATGAAAAACTGTTTTTT. Translated, it gives CASSPPGGGNEKLFF.

This sequence joins TRBV9 and TRBJ2-5; TRBD1 might be the D (5 bases). Per germline, CDR1 SGDLS and CDR2 YYNGEE. The CDR3 covers 13 residues. Trimming shortened V by 2 bases and J by 5 bases, and 10 bases separated the two germline ends. The chain's CDR3 is CASSVPPGETQYF. The DNA of the CDR3 is TGTGCCAGCAGCGTTCCCCCAGGGGAGACCCAGTACTTC.

The chain has TRBV5-1 and TRBJ1-4, with D tentatively TRBD1 (6 bases). V lost 7 bases and J 4 bases, leaving 14 bases between the germline ends. The CDR3 length is 14 residues. Per the germline V gene, CDR1 is SGHRS and CDR2 is YFSETQ. The CDR3 reads CASQQGFNNEKLFF. The CDR3 DNA is TGCGCCAGCCAACAGGGCTTTAATAATGAAAAACTGTTTTTT.

V usage is TRBV7-9 and J usage is TRBJ2-7; D possibly corresponds to TRBD1 (5 bases). The ends were cut back, 5 bases at V and 7 bases at J, with 12 bases in the middle. The V gene's germline CDR1 is SEHNR and CDR2 FQNEAQ (reference sequence). The CDR3 runs 12 residues. CDR3 DNA: TGTGCCAGCAGCGTCAGGGAAGGAGAGCAGTACTTC. Amino acid sequence: CASSVREGEQYF.